This TCR beta chain was identified during a study of type 1 regulatory T cells. Study overall: An in vitro protocol generated T-allo10, a Tr1-enriched, alloantigen-specific CD4 T cell product.

TCRdb re-called the reads through MiXCR, storing one row per CDR3 protein. The table records about 42,000 distinct CDR3 sequences, more than 9% of them present only once. Trimming stripped 0 bases from V and 7 bases from J, with 12 bases between. There are 14 residues in the CDR3. CDR1 ENHRY and CDR2 SYGVKD come from the germline V gene. On this clonotype: Its cognate antigen is unknown.

Study-wide points: Compared with non-type 1 regulatory T cells, type 1 regulatory T cells showed a more restricted TCR repertoire.

Material: cultured non-Tr1 T cells, either the whole culture or a sorted T cell fraction (not recorded which). This clonotype originated in a human donor in good health. The chain recombines TRBV10-3 with TRBJ1-2; a possible D gene is TRBD1 (5 bases). CDR3 amino acids: CAISESGTGFGYTF. DNA of the CDR3: TGTGCCATCAGTGAGTCTGGAACAGGCTTTGGCTACACCTTC.